The source of this TCR beta chain is a study of metastatic and nonmetastatic thyroid tumors. This clone was counted at least ten times. Its specificity is not known. Using MiXCR, TCRdb re-called clones from the PCR reads. The sample yields tens of thousands of clones, around 12% seen once. Regarding the study as a whole: Relative to benign nodules, malignant thyroid tumors were reportedly characterized by significantly elevated TCR beta diversity in blood and tumor.

CDR1 and CDR2 from the germline V gene are SGHAT and FQNNGV. The CDR3 runs 14 residues. Trimming took 1 base from V and 6 from J; bases not matched to a gene: 3. The entire patient cohort was treatment-naive prior to thyroid surgery. The receptor was isolated from a female donor with papillary thyroid cancer or a benign thyroid nodule (not recorded which). Some clones in this sample may be carry-over from other donors' samples. The chain has TRBV11-2 and TRBJ2-1; 7 positions match TRBD1. The sample taken for sequencing was tumor tissue. The CDR3 protein is CASSLAGGINEQFF. The CDR3 coding sequence is TGTGCCAGCAGCTTAGCAGGGGGAATCAATGAGCAGTTCTTC.